Detailed here is one T cell receptor beta chain. The CDR3 runs 13 residues. Trimming shortened V by 3 bases and J by 3 bases, and 9 bases separated the two germline ends. These data are taken from a study of Graves' ophthalmopathy and Graves' hyperthyroidism. TCR beta CDR3 amplification used RNA transcripts. The authors performed first-round RT-PCR with HTBI primers and then a second-round multiplex PCR. MiXCR, applied by TCRdb to the multiplex PCR reads, yields one record per CDR3 protein. The sample records 360,000 or so distinct CDR3 sequences, approximately 20% being singletons. This TCR derives from a woman aged 18-29 years with Graves' ophthalmopathy. Sequenced: peripheral blood. The chain recombines TRBV12-3 or TRBV12-4 with TRBJ2-7; D not certain. This CDR3 is CASSFVSIYEQYF. The CDR3 region has the DNA TGTGCCAGCAGTTTCGTATCCATCTACGAGCAGTACTTC.